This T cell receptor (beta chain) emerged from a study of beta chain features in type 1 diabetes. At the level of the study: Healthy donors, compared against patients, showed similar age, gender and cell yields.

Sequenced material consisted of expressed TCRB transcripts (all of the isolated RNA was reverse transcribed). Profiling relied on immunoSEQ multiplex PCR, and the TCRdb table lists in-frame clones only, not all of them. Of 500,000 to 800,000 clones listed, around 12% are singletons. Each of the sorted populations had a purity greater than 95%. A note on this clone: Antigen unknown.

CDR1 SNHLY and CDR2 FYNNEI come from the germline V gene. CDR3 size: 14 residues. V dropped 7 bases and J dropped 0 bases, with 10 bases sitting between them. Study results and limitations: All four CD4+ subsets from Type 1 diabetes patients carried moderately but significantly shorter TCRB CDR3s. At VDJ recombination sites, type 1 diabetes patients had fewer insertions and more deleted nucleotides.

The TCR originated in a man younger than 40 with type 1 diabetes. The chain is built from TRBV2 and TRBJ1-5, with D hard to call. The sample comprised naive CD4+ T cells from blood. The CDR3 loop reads CASNGGSSNQPQHF. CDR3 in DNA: TGTGCCAGCAACGGCGGCAGTAGCAATCAGCCCCAGCATTTT.